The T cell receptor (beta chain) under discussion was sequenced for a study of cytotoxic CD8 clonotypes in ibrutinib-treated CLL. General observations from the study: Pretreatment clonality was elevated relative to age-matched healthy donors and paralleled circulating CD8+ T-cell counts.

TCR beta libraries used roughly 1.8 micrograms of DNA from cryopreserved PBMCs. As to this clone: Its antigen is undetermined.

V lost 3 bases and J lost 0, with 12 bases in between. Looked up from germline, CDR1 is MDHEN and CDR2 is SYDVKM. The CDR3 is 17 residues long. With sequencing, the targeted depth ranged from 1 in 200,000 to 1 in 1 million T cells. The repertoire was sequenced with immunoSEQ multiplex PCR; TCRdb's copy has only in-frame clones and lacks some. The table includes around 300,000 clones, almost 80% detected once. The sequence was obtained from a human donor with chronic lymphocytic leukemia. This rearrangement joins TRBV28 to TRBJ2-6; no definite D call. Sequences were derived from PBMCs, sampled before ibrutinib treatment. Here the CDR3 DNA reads TGTGCCAGCAGTTTCGGGCCGGGTAGCTCTGGGGCCAACGTCCTGACTTTC. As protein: CASSFGPGSSGANVLTF.